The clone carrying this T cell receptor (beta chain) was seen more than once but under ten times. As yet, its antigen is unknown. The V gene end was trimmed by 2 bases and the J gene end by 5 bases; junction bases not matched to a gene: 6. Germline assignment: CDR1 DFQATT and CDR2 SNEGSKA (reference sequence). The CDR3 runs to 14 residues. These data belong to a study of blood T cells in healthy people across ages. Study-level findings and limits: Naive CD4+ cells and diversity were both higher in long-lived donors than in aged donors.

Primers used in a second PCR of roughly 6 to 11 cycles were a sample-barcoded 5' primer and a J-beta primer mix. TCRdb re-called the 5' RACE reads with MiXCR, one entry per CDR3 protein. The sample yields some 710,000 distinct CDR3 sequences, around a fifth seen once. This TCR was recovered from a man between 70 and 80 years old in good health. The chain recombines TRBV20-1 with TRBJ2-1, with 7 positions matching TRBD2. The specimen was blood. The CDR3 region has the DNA TGCAGTGCTAGACTGCGGGAGTATAACAATGAGCAGTTCTTC. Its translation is CSARLREYNNEQFF.